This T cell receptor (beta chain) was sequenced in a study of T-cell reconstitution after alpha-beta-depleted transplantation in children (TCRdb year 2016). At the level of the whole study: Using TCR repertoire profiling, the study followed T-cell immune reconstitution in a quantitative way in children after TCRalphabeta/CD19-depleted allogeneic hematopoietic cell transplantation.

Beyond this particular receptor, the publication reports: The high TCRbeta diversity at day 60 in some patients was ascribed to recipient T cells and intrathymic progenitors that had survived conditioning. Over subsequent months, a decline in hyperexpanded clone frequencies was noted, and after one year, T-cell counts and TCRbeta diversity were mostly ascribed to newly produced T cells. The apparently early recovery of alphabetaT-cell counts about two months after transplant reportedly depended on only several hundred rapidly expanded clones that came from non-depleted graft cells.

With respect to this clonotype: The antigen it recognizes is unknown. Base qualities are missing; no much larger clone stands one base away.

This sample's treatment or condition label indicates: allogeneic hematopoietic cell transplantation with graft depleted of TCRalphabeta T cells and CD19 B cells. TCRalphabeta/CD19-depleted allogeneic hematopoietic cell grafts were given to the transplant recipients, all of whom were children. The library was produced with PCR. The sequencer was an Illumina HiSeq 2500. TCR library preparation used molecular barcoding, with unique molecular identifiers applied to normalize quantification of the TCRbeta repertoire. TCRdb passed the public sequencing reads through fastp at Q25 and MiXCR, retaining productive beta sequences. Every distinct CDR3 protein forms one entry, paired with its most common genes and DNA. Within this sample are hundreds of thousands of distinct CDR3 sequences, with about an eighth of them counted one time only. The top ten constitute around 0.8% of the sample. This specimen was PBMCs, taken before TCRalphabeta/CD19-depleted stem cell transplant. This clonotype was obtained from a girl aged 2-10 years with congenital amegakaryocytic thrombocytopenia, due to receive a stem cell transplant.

The sequenced DNA: TGTGCCAGCAGCTTTACCGTAGGGCCCTACGAGCAGTACTTC. This yields the protein CASSFTVGPYEQYF. Recombination connected TRBV5-5 to TRBJ2-7, with no confidently assigned D gene. Between the V and J ends, shortened by 2 bases and 2 bases respectively, the junction contains 11 bases. CDR1 SGHKS and CDR2 YYEKEE are derived from the germline V gene (reference sequence). The CDR3 starts with the cysteine, ends with the phenylalanine, and has 14 residues. The retained sequence is limited to the CDR3, 42 bases, with the frame set at the first base.